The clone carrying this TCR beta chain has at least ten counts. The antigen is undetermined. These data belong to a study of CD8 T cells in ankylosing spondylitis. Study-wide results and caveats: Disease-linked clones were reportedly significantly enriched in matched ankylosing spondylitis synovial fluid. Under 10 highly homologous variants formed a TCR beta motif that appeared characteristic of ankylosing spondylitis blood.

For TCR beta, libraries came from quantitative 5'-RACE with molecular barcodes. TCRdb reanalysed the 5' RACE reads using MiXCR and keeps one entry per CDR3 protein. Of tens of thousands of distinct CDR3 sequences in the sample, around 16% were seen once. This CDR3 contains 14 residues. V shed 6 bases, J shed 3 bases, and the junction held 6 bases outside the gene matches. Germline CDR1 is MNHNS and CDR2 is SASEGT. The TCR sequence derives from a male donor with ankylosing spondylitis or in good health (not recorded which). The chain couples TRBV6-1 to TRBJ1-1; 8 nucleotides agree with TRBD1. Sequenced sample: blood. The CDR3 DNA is TGTGCCAGCAGGACAGGGGCGACAGACACTGAAGCTTTCTTT. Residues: CASRTGATDTEAFF.